Given below is one TCR beta chain in context. Antigen: not known. The V gene end was trimmed by 4 bases and the J gene end by 6 bases; junction bases not matched to a gene: 4. Germline values: CDR1 KGHSH, CDR2 LQKENI. The CDR3 is 14 amino acids. This sample was included in a study of shared clonotypes between healthy human individuals. Study information: Those who served as donors were a couple of women and a few men between the ages of 18 and 49.

The study, taken as a whole, reports: Represented genetic and exposure-history diversity was restricted by having few donors.

TCRdb keeps only in-frame clones here, not all; method: immunoSEQ multiplex PCR. The sample records 2 million to 2.5 million clones, less than 95% being singletons. The rearrangement uses TRBV18 and TRBJ1-2; 11 bases map to TRBD1. The clonotype comes from a man younger than 30 in good health. Some clones in this sample may be carry-over from other donors' samples. Sequenced sample: naive CD4+ T cells from PBMCs. Subset given: CD45RA+ positively selected. The CDR3 sequence: CASSQDRGQDGYTF. The DNA for the CDR3 is TGTGCCAGCTCACAGGACAGGGGGCAAGATGGCTACACCTTC. Looking up the rest from reference TRBV18 and TRBJ1-2 gives the full variable domain: NAGVMQNPRHLVRRRGQEARLRCSPMKGHSHVYWYRQLPEEGLKFMVYLQKENIIDESGMPKERFSAEFPKEGPSILRIQQVVRGDSAAYFCASSQDRGQDGYTFGSGTRLTVV.